The clone carrying this TCR beta chain came up a few times. What it binds is unknown. The record originates from a study of cytotoxic CD8 clonotypes in ibrutinib-treated CLL. Findings and limits, study-wide: At baseline, clonality was higher than in age-matched healthy donors and correlated with CD8+ counts.

Around 2 micrograms of genomic DNA from cryopreserved PBMCs went into TCR beta libraries. Germline CDR1 reads LNHDA; CDR2 reads SQIVND (reference sequence). This CDR3 comprises 13 residues. The V gene end was trimmed by 6 bases and the J gene end by 5 bases; junction bases not matched to a gene: 5. Profiling relied on immunoSEQ multiplex PCR, and the TCRdb table lists in-frame clones only, not all of them. The table includes 250,000 to 350,000 clones, 76% detected once. This specimen consisted of PBMCs, obtained at disease progression, from a patient treated with ibrutinib. The chain uses TRBV19 and TRBJ2-7; TRBD1 agrees at 9 bases. The TCR sequence derives from a human donor with chronic lymphocytic leukemia. The CDR3 loop reads CASSNRGPHEQYF. CDR3 DNA sequence: TGTGCCAGTAGCAACAGGGGGCCGCACGAGCAGTACTTC.